The rows below give T cell receptor beta chains drawn from one sample of a study of human T cells and chemical hapten exposure. TCRdb redid the calling of the RACE reads with MiXCR, one entry per CDR3 protein. The sample consists of about 90,000 distinct CDR3 sequences, around 9.9% of them appearing once. The specimen comprised whole blood, sampled in connection with sensitization to the hapten diphenylcyclopropenone (DPC). These TCRs come from a young woman with alopecia areata. Some clones in this sample may be carry-over from other donors' samples. CDR3s include the opening cysteine and the closing phenylalanine or tryptophan. A D gene is named only where the DNA matches it firmly. Size is omitted from some rows. Given values are once, few, many or a class for expanded clones.

CDR3nt: TGTGCCAGCAGTTTAGACGGACCCAATAATTCACCCCTCCACTTT
CDR3aa: CASSLDGPNNSPLHF
v_gene: TRBV11-2
abundance: .
j_gene: TRBJ1-6
d_gene: .
len: 15

CDR3nt: TGCAGTGCTAGAAATTGGGCTAGCGGGGTCTCCTACGAGCAGTACTTC
CDR3aa: CSARNWASGVSYEQYF
v_gene: TRBV20-1
abundance: .
j_gene: TRBJ2-7
d_gene: TRBD2
len: 16

CDR3nt: TGTGCCAGCGACCGACCCGGGACAGTGTACGAGCAGTACTTC
CDR3aa: CASDRPGTVYEQYF
v_gene: TRBV2
abundance: few
j_gene: TRBJ2-7
d_gene: TRBD1
len: 14

CDR3nt: TGCAGCGTTACAGTTTCCTACGAGCAGTACTTC
CDR3aa: CSVTVSYEQYF
v_gene: TRBV29-1
abundance: .
j_gene: TRBJ2-7
d_gene: .
len: 11

CDR3nt: TGCAGCGTTGCAAGGGAGGAGACCCAGTACTTC
CDR3aa: CSVAREETQYF
v_gene: TRBV29-1
abundance: many
j_gene: TRBJ2-5
d_gene: .
len: 11

CDR3nt: TGTGCCAGCTCCGCAGGGCGAGACCAGCCCCAGCTTTTT
CDR3aa: CASSAGRDQPQLF
v_gene: TRBV18
abundance: .
j_gene: TRBJ1-5
d_gene: .
len: 13

CDR3nt: TGCGCCAGCAGTGAATCAGGGTCTAACTCTGGGGCCAACGTCCTGACTTTC
CDR3aa: CASSESGSNSGANVLTF
v_gene: TRBV10-2
abundance: few
j_gene: TRBJ2-6
d_gene: .
len: 17

CDR3nt: TGCGCCAGCAGCCAAGGAGGGGCGCAGGGGGCAGAACTGTTTTTT
CDR3aa: CASSQGGAQGAELFF
v_gene: TRBV4-1
abundance: few
j_gene: TRBJ1-4
d_gene: TRBD1
len: 15

CDR3nt: TGTGCCAGCAGTCGCTCTCAATCCCGGACAGTAGGATCTGGGGCCAACGTCCTGACTTTC
CDR3aa: CASSRSQSRTVGSGANVLTF
v_gene: TRBV7-2
abundance: many
j_gene: TRBJ2-6
d_gene: .
len: 20

CDR3nt: TGTGCCAGCAGCTTAGGACGGGCTCCTAGCAATCAGCCCCAGCATTTT
CDR3aa: CASSLGRAPSNQPQHF
v_gene: TRBV11-3
abundance: many
j_gene: TRBJ1-5
d_gene: .
len: 16

CDR3nt: TGCAGCGCCGAGAGGAATTTGAACACTGAAGCTTTCTTT
CDR3aa: CSAERNLNTEAFF
v_gene: TRBV29-1
abundance: .
j_gene: TRBJ1-1
d_gene: .
len: 13

CDR3nt: TGTGCCAGCTGGACGGTTGGAGCCTACGAGCAGTACTTC
CDR3aa: CASWTVGAYEQYF
v_gene: TRBV6-6
abundance: many
j_gene: TRBJ2-7
d_gene: .
len: 13

CDR3nt: TGTGCCAGCAGTGGACTAGAATACAATGAGCAGTTCTTC
CDR3aa: CASSGLEYNEQFF
v_gene: TRBV6-2/TRBV6-3
abundance: .
j_gene: TRBJ2-1
d_gene: TRBD2
len: 13

CDR3nt: TGCGCCAGCAGCTTGGCCGGGAGTGAAAAACTGTTTTTT
CDR3aa: CASSLAGSEKLFF
v_gene: TRBV5-1
abundance: many
j_gene: TRBJ1-4
d_gene: .
len: 13

CDR3nt: TGCGCCAGCAGCCAAGATGCCAGGGGGCTTGCAACTAATGAAAAACTGTTTTTT
CDR3aa: CASSQDARGLATNEKLFF
v_gene: TRBV4-3
abundance: .
j_gene: TRBJ1-4
d_gene: TRBD1
len: 18

CDR3nt: TGTGCCAGCAGTTACTCCGGGGGTACTGAAGCTTTCTTT
CDR3aa: CASSYSGGTEAFF
v_gene: TRBV6-2/TRBV6-3
abundance: many
j_gene: TRBJ1-1
d_gene: .
len: 13

CDR3nt: TGTGCCAGCAGCCTTACTCGCTCCAATGAGCAGTTCTTC
CDR3aa: CASSLTRSNEQFF
v_gene: TRBV16
abundance: few
j_gene: TRBJ2-1
d_gene: .
len: 13

CDR3nt: TGTGCCAGCACCTTCGGGGCGGTTAATTCACCCCTCCACTTT
CDR3aa: CASTFGAVNSPLHF
v_gene: TRBV5-5
abundance: .
j_gene: TRBJ1-6
d_gene: .
len: 14

CDR3nt: TGTGCCAGCAGCTTGGCGATCTTAGCCACCGGGGAGCTGTTTTTT
CDR3aa: CASSLAILATGELFF
v_gene: TRBV11-2
abundance: many
j_gene: TRBJ2-2
d_gene: .
len: 15

CDR3nt: TGCGCCAGCAGCCAAGACAGGGGGCTTAATTCACCCCTCCACTTT
CDR3aa: CASSQDRGLNSPLHF
v_gene: TRBV4-3
abundance: many
j_gene: TRBJ1-6
d_gene: TRBD1
len: 15

CDR3nt: TGTGCCAGCAGCCCCTCGCCTCTCGAGCAGTACTTC
CDR3aa: CASSPSPLEQYF
v_gene: TRBV7-2
abundance: many
j_gene: TRBJ2-7
d_gene: .
len: 12

CDR3nt: TGTGCCAGCAGCAATTGGGACAGGGGTGGAACTGAAGCTTTCTTT
CDR3aa: CASSNWDRGGTEAFF
v_gene: TRBV11-2
abundance: many
j_gene: TRBJ1-1
d_gene: TRBD1
len: 15

CDR3nt: TGTGCCAGCAGGCTAGCGGGAGTGGGGACCGGGGAGCTGTTTTTT
CDR3aa: CASRLAGVGTGELFF
v_gene: TRBV28
abundance: few
j_gene: TRBJ2-2
d_gene: TRBD2
len: 15

CDR3nt: TGCGCCAGCAGCCAAGGTAGAGGGCAGGCGCAGTTCTTC
CDR3aa: CASSQGRGQAQFF
v_gene: TRBV4-3
abundance: .
j_gene: TRBJ2-1
d_gene: .
len: 13

CDR3nt: TGCAGCGCCCCGGCTAGCGGGACGGAGACCCAGTACTTC
CDR3aa: CSAPASGTETQYF
v_gene: TRBV29-1
abundance: few
j_gene: TRBJ2-5
d_gene: TRBD2
len: 13

CDR3nt: TGCAGTGCTAGAGATAGCCGCGGGAGTAGCCCCGAGCAGTACTTC
CDR3aa: CSARDSRGSSPEQYF
v_gene: TRBV20-1
abundance: .
j_gene: TRBJ2-7
d_gene: TRBD2
len: 15

CDR3nt: TGCAGTGCTAGAGATCAGGGCGCCAGGGGGACAGATACGCAGTATTTT
CDR3aa: CSARDQGARGTDTQYF
v_gene: TRBV20-1
abundance: many
j_gene: TRBJ2-3
d_gene: TRBD1
len: 16

CDR3nt: TGTGCCAGCAGTTGGGGCGGGACACCATACGAGCAGTACTTC
CDR3aa: CASSWGGTPYEQYF
v_gene: TRBV28
abundance: .
j_gene: TRBJ2-7
d_gene: .
len: 14

CDR3nt: TGTGCCAGCAGCCCGACGGCAGGGGGGTTCACTGAAGCTTTCTTT
CDR3aa: CASSPTAGGFTEAFF
v_gene: TRBV7-3
abundance: many
j_gene: TRBJ1-1
d_gene: TRBD1
len: 15

CDR3nt: TGTGCCAGCAGTGAGAGGAGGGACAGAGGCACAGATACGCAGTATTTT
CDR3aa: CASSERRDRGTDTQYF
v_gene: TRBV6-1
abundance: many
j_gene: TRBJ2-3
d_gene: .
len: 16

CDR3nt: TGCAGTGCTATAACAGGGTCCCGCAATCAGCCCCAGCATTTT
CDR3aa: CSAITGSRNQPQHF
v_gene: TRBV20-1
abundance: many
j_gene: TRBJ1-5
d_gene: .
len: 14

CDR3nt: TGTGCCACCAGTGATTCTGGCACTTCTATCACTGAAGCTTTCTTT
CDR3aa: CATSDSGTSITEAFF
v_gene: TRBV24-1
abundance: many
j_gene: TRBJ1-1
d_gene: .
len: 15

CDR3nt: TGTGCCAGCAGCTCAACCCCGGGACTTCGCACAGATACGCAGTATTTT
CDR3aa: CASSSTPGLRTDTQYF
v_gene: TRBV7-2
abundance: many
j_gene: TRBJ2-3
d_gene: .
len: 16

CDR3nt: TGTGCCAGCAGCTTATGGGCAGGTGGCACCGGGGAGCTGTTTTTT
CDR3aa: CASSLWAGGTGELFF
v_gene: TRBV11-2
abundance: few
j_gene: TRBJ2-2
d_gene: .
len: 15

CDR3nt: TGTGCCAGCAGTCTCGTAGGGAGGGGCTACTATGGCTACACCTTC
CDR3aa: CASSLVGRGYYGYTF
v_gene: TRBV12-3/TRBV12-4
abundance: many
j_gene: TRBJ1-2
d_gene: .
len: 15

CDR3nt: TGTGCCAGCAGTGAAGATAACAATCAGCCCCAGCATTTT
CDR3aa: CASSEDNNQPQHF
v_gene: TRBV2
abundance: .
j_gene: TRBJ1-5
d_gene: .
len: 13

CDR3nt: TGTGCCAGCAGGCCCCGGTCTGCCGGGACCTTCGGAGATACGCAGTATTTT
CDR3aa: CASRPRSAGTFGDTQYF
v_gene: TRBV6-2/TRBV6-3
abundance: many
j_gene: TRBJ2-3
d_gene: .
len: 17

CDR3nt: TGTGCCAGCAGCTTGGACAGGAAAACGAGCGAGCAGTACTTC
CDR3aa: CASSLDRKTSEQYF
v_gene: TRBV5-4
abundance: .
j_gene: TRBJ2-7
d_gene: .
len: 14

CDR3nt: TGCAGTGCTAGACAGGACACTTCTGGCTACACCTTC
CDR3aa: CSARQDTSGYTF
v_gene: TRBV20-1
abundance: .
j_gene: TRBJ1-2
d_gene: .
len: 12